This TCR beta chain was obtained from a study of cytomegalovirus exposure and HLA in healthy donors. Whole-study results and caveats: Later on, analysis showed that most CMV-associated TCR beta chains appeared to be HLA-restricted. In a later analysis, TCR beta V- and J-gene trimming showed a link to a missense DCLRE1C variant. What a later analysis showed was that several of the most significant clusters appeared linked to common viral pathogens.

The CDR3 has 18 residues. Germline V gene data show CDR1 as SGHRS and CDR2 as YFSETQ. Whether this donor was CMV seropositive was not recorded. This clone was seen once. Its cognate antigen is unknown. At one end, the junction sequence differs from germline, possibly due to a read error. Use of 60 Vbeta and 13 Jbeta primers characterized the PCR. Assay used: immunoSEQ multiplex PCR; TCRdb lists only in-frame clones, some missing. This sample has 150,000 to 200,000 clones, with about 72% found just once. The sequenced sample was PBMCs. The rearrangement joins TRBV5-1 to TRBJ1-6; TRBD1 aligns across 8 bases. This clonotype was obtained from a human donor in good health. CDR3 in DNA: TGCGCCGGCAGCTTGGCCGGGACAGGAAGGTCCTATAATTCACCCCTCCACTTT. Translating gives CAGSLAGTGRSYNSPLHF.